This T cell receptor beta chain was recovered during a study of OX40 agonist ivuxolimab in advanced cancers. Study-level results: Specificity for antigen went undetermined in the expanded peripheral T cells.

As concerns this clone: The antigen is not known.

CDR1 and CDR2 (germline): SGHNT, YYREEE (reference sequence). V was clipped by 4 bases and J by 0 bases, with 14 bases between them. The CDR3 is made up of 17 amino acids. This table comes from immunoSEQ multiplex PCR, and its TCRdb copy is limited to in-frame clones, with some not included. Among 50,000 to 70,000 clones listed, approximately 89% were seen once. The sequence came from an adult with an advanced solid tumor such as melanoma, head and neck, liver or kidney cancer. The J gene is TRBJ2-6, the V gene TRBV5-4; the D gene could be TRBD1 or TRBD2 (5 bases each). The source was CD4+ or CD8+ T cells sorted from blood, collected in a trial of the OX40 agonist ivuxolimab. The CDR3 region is CASSPSSGTSGANVLTF. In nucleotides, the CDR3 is TGTGCCAGCAGCCCCTCCTCCGGGACCTCTGGGGCCAACGTCCTGACTTTC.